This T cell receptor (beta chain) was profiled in a study of Ad26.COV2.S vaccination and SARS-CoV-2 variants. Some clones are missing from TCRdb's copy, which holds only in-frame ones; the method was immunoSEQ multiplex PCR. The sample has 350,000 to 600,000 clones; approximately 90% are singletons. As for treatment: some 20 received Ad26.COV2.S at low or high dose, single or two shots; about 5 received placebo; per-sample allocation not given. Specimens were obtained on day 63 following the first vaccine or placebo injection. An adult of 18-55 years in Boston served as donor. Study-level results: With respect to non-spike TCR breadth, vaccine and placebo recipients were similar. Analytic work on TCR breadth and depth might have understated the full extent of total T cell responses. Vaccine recipients posted higher spike-specific TCR breadth than their placebo counterparts.

Per the germline V gene, CDR1 is SQVTM and CDR2 is ANQGSEA. This CDR3 comprises 13 residues. Trimming left V 5 bases short and J 7 bases short, with 15 bases between. Notes on this clone: Antigen unknown.

The receptor's source is a person between 18 and 65 years old who received the Ad26.COV2.S COVID-19 vaccine or a placebo. V gene TRBV29-1 combines with J gene TRBJ2-1, with TRBD2 as a possible D gene (6 bases). Sequencing was performed on peripheral blood, taken in a trial of Ad26.COV2.S vaccine versus placebo. In nucleotides, the CDR3 is TGCAGCGTTTCGGGGGATCGGGGAAATGAGCAGTTCTTC. Protein product: CSVSGDRGNEQFF.